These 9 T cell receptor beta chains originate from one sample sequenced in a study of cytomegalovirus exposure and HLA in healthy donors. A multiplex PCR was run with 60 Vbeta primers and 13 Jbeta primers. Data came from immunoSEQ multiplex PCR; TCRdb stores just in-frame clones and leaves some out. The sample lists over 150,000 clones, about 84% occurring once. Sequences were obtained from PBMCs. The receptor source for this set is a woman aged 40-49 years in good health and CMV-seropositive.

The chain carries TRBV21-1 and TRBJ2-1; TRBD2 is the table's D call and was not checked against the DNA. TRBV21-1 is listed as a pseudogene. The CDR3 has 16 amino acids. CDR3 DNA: TGTGCCAGCAGCAAAGCGGGGCCGGGACTATGGAATGAGCAGTTCTTC. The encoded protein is CASSKAGPGLWNEQFF.

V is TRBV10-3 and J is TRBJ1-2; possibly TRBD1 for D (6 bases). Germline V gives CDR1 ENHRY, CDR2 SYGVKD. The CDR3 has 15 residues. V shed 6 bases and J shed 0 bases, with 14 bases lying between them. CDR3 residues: CAIRSDSRANYGYTF. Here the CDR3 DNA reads TGTGCCATCAGGTCGGACAGTCGAGCTAACTATGGCTACACCTTC.

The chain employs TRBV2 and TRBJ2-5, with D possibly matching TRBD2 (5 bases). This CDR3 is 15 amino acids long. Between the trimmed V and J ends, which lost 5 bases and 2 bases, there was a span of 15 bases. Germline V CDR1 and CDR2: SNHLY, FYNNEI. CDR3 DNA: TGTGCCAGCAGTTCCCGCGGACTTGAACAAGAGACCCAGTACTTC. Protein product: CASSSRGLEQETQYF.

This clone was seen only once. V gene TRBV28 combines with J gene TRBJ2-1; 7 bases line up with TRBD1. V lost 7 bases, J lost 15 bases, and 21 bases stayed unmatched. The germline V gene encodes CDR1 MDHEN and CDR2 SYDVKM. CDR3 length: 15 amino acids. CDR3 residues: CASTDPTGWLRGLFF. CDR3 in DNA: TGTGCCAGCACTGACCCGACAGGGTGGTTACGTGGCCTGTTCTTC.

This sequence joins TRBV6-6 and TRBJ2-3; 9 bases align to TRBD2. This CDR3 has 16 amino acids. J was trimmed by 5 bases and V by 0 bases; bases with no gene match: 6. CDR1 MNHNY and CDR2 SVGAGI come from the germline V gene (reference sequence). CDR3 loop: CASSYSAAGGKDTQYF. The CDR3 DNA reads TGTGCCAGCAGTTACTCGGCAGCGGGAGGAAAAGATACGCAGTATTTT.

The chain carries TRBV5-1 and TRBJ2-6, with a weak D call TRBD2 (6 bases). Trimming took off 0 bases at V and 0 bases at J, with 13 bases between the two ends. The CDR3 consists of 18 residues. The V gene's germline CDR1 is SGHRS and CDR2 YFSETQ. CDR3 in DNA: TGCGCCAGCAGCTTGGGCCCGGGACTCCTCTCTGGGGCCAACGTCCTGACTTTC. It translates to CASSLGPGLLSGANVLTF. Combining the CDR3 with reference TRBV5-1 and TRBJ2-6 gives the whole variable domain KAGVTQTPRYLIKTRGQQVTLSCSPISGHRSVSWYQQTPGQGLQFLFEYFSETQRNKGNFPGRFSGRQFSNSRSEMNVSTLELGDSALYLCASSLGPGLLSGANVLTFGAGSRLTVL.

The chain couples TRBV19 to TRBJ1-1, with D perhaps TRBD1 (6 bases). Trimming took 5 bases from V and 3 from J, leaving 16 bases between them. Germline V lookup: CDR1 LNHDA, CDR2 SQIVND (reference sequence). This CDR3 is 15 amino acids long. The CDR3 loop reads CASSLRQAGDTEAFF. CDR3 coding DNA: TGTGCCAGTAGTCTTCGACAGGCGGGGGACACTGAAGCTTTCTTT.

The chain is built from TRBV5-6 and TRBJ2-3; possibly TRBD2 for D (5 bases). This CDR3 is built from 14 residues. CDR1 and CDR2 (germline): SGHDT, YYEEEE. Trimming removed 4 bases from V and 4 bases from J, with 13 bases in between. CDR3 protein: CASSRRASADTQYF. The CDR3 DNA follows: TGTGCCAGCAGCCGGCGGGCTAGTGCAGATACGCAGTATTTT.

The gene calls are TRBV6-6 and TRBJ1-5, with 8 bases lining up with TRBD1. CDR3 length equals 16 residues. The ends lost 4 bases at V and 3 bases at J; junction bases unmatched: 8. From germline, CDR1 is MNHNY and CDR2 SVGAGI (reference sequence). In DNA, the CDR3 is TGTGCCAGCAGTTTCTCACCGGGACAGGTCAATCAGCCCCAGCATTTT. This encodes CASSFSPGQVNQPQHF.